This T cell receptor (beta chain) emerged from a study of OX40 agonist ivuxolimab in advanced cancers. Study outcomes and limitations: At doses 0.1 to 3.0 mg/kg, CD4+ and CD8+ clones expanded.

V dropped 2 bases and J dropped 3 bases, with 11 bases sitting between them. CDR1 and CDR2 (germline): SGHRS, YFSETQ. The CDR3 has 14 amino acids. Measured with immunoSEQ multiplex PCR; TCRdb has only the in-frame clones, and not every one. The sample records 70,000 to 90,000 clones, about nine tenths being singletons. Concerning this clone itself: The antigen remains undetermined.

The specimen was CD4+ or CD8+ T cells sorted from blood, collected in a trial of the OX40 agonist ivuxolimab. The gene calls are TRBV5-1 and TRBJ1-1; a weak D match, TRBD1 (5 bases). This TCR came from an adult with an advanced solid tumor such as melanoma, head and neck, liver or kidney cancer. The CDR3 loop reads CASSFATDYTEAFF. The CDR3 DNA follows: TGCGCCAGCAGCTTCGCGACAGATTACACTGAAGCTTTCTTT. The complete variable domain, with remaining parts taken from reference TRBV5-1 and TRBJ1-1, reads KAGVTQTPRYLIKTRGQQVTLSCSPISGHRSVSWYQQTPGQGLQFLFEYFSETQRNKGNFPGRFSGRQFSNSRSEMNVSTLELGDSALYLCASSFATDYTEAFFGQGTRLTVV.